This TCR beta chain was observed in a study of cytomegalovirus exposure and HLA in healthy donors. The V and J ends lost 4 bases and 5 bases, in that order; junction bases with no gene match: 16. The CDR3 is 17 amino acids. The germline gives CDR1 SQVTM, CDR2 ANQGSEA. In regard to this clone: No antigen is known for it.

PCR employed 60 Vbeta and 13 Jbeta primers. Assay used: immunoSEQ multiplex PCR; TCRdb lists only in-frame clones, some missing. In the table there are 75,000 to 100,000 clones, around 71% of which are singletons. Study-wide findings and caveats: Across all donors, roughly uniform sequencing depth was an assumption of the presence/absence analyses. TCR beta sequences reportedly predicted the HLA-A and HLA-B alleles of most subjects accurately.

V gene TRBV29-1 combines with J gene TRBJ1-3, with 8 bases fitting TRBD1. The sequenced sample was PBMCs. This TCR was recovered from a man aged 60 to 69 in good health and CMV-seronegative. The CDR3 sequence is CSVGGTLTGTGRNTIYF. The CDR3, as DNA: TGCAGCGTTGGGGGGACTTTAACCGGGACAGGTAGAAACACCATATATTTT. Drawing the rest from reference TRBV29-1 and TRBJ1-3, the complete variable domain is SAVISQKPSRDICQRGTSLTIQCQVDSQVTMMFWYRQQPGQSLTLIATANQGSEATYESGFVIDKFPISRPNLTFSTLTVSNMSPEDSSIYLCSVGGTLTGTGRNTIYFGEGSWLTVV.